These 9 T cell receptor beta chains were sequenced from one sample in a study of blood T cell repertoires in COVID-19. Libraries were prepared by immunoSEQ multiplex PCR; TCRdb keeps only in-frame clonotypes and omits some of them. Of 85,000 to 95,000 clones in the sample, approximately 80% were seen once. Sequencing used peripheral blood. These receptors all stem from a man aged 65 to 79 with acute or convalescent COVID-19.

The gene calls are TRBV12-3 or TRBV12-4 and TRBJ1-2, with D possibly matching TRBD1 (5 bases). V lost 6 bases and J 4 bases, leaving 12 bases between the germline ends. The CDR3 totals 13 residues. The CDR3 loop reads CASSKQASYGYTF. The CDR3, as DNA: TGTGCCAGCAGCAAACAGGCCAGCTATGGCTACACCTTC.

This chain connects TRBV10-3 to TRBJ1-5, with 8 positions matching TRBD1. The CDR3 totals 16 residues. V lost 2 bases, J lost 7 bases, and 10 bases stayed unmatched. Per germline, CDR1 ENHRY and CDR2 SYGVKD. The CDR3 loop reads CAISEGTGQAAQPQHF. DNA of the CDR3: TGTGCCATCAGTGAGGGGACGGGACAGGCGGCCCAGCCCCAGCATTTT.

This chain joins TRBV7-2 and TRBJ2-2; weak D call: TRBD1 (5 bases). From germline, CDR1 is SGHTA and CDR2 FQGNSA. Deletions cut 3 bases from V and 2 bases from J, with 7 bases between. There are 14 residues in the CDR3. In nucleotides, the CDR3 is TGTGCCAGCAGCTTTGGGGCAAACACCGGGGAGCTGTTTTTT. Amino acid sequence: CASSFGANTGELFF.

The chain joins TRBV5-4 to TRBJ1-2; D unclear. Germline V gives CDR1 SGHNT, CDR2 YYREEE (reference sequence). The CDR3 has 14 residues. Trimming removed 5 bases at V and 0 bases at J, with 11 bases between. CDR3 in DNA: TGTGCCAGCAGTGAAAAACGGTCTAACTATGGCTACACCTTC. It translates to CASSEKRSNYGYTF.

This clone has a single count. The chain has TRBV30 and TRBJ2-3; 7 nucleotides line up with TRBD2. The CDR3 contains 13 residues. The trim removed 2 bases at V and 6 bases at J, leaving 5 bases unmatched. The germline V gene encodes CDR1 GTSNPN and CDR2 SVGIG (reference sequence). CDR3 coding DNA: TGTGCCTGGAGTAACGGGGGGAGGGATACGCAGTATTTT. Protein: CAWSNGGRDTQYF.

This chain uses TRBV28 with TRBJ1-5; D may be TRBD1 (5 bases). Germline loops: CDR1 MDHEN, CDR2 SYDVKM. Between the trimmed V and J ends, which lost 5 bases and 2 bases, there was a span of 10 bases. The CDR3 extends over 14 amino acids. The CDR3 region is CASSPLGGNQPQHF. The CDR3 coding sequence is TGTGCCAGCAGTCCCCTAGGGGGCAATCAGCCCCAGCATTTT.

J is TRBJ1-3 and V is TRBV2; a possible D gene is TRBD1 (5 bases). Germline CDR1 and CDR2: SNHLY and FYNNEI. V lost 9 bases and J lost 5, with 23 bases in between. The CDR3 runs 16 residues. The CDR3 bases are TGTGCCAGACAAGATCCAACGGGGGGGGAAAGAAACACCATATATTTT. Its translation is CARQDPTGGERNTIYF.

This sequence joins TRBV6-5 and TRBJ2-1; 13 bases are a match to TRBD2. The CDR3 runs to 14 residues. Trimming took 6 bases from V and 6 from J; bases not matched to a gene: 2. Germline V gene lookup returns CDR1 MNHEY and CDR2 SVGAGI. Written as DNA, the CDR3 is TGTGCCAGCAGCAGACTAGCGGGAGGCAATGAGCAGTTCTTC. This codes for CASSRLAGGNEQFF.

The rearrangement links TRBV6-6 to TRBJ2-1; the match to TRBD2 covers 8 bases. CDR3 size: 15 residues. CDR1 MNHNY and CDR2 SVGAGI come from the germline V gene (reference sequence). V lost 5 bases and J lost 7; bases outside the gene matches: 10. This CDR3 is CASSLISGVRNEQFF. CDR3 sequence (DNA): TGTGCCAGCAGTCTCATTAGCGGGGTGAGAAATGAGCAGTTCTTC.